One sample yielded the 29 T cell receptor beta chains listed below, sequenced in a study of blood T cells in healthy people across ages. Combining a sample-barcoded 5' primer with a J-beta primer mix, a second PCR ran for roughly 7 to 11 cycles. A single record per CDR3 protein comes from TCRdb applying MiXCR to the 5' RACE reads. The sample has 780,000 or so distinct CDR3 sequences, 25% seen once; the top ten hold roughly 3.5%. This same sample was also part of a study on T cells of mothers and their children.

Sequenced sample: blood. These receptor sequences come from a boy under 18 in good health.

The chain has TRBV4-2 and TRBJ2-5, with 7 positions matching TRBD2. The end of the DNA aligns better with TRBJ2-7, so the J call may be wrong. From germline, CDR1 is LGHNA and CDR2 YNFKEQ. The CDR3 has 15 amino acids. CDR3 amino acids: CASSQDLVAGDEQYF. In nucleotides, the CDR3 is TGTGCCAGCAGCCAAGACCTAGTGGCGGGAGACGAGCAGTACTTC.

The V call is TRBV29-1, the J call TRBJ1-2, with D perhaps TRBD1 (6 bases). The ends were cut back, 7 bases at V and 7 bases at J, with 19 bases in the middle. From germline, CDR1 is SQVTM and CDR2 ANQGSEA. The length of the CDR3 is 13 residues. The CDR3 DNA follows: TGCAGCGCCTCCGAGGGGACACCATTTGGCTACACCTTC. Encoded protein: CSASEGTPFGYTF.

This clonotype was detected only a few times. V and J are TRBV6-1 and TRBJ2-5, with D possibly TRBD1 on 5 matching bases. The J call is in doubt because the DNA end fits TRBJ2-7 better. Germline loops: CDR1 MNHNS, CDR2 SASEGT. The CDR3 is 15 residues long. CDR3 nucleotide sequence: TGTGCCAGCAGTGAAGGGGGCTTCTTGGCCTACGAGCAGTACTTC. Encoded protein: CASSEGGFLAYEQYF.

V usage is TRBV7-9 and J usage is TRBJ1-5; possible D gene TRBD1, 5 bases. This CDR3 spans 14 amino acids. The germline V and J ends were trimmed by 3 bases and 5 bases, with 11 bases remaining between them. Germline V CDR1 and CDR2: SEHNR, FQNEAQ (reference sequence). In DNA form, the CDR3 reads TGTGCCAGCAGCTTTACCGACAGAGATCAGCCCCAGCATTTT. As protein: CASSFTDRDQPQHF.

The chain joins TRBV18 to TRBJ1-3; possibly TRBD1 for D (6 bases). Per germline, CDR1 KGHSH and CDR2 LQKENI. Trimming pared 1 base from V and 2 bases from J, leaving 27 bases between. CDR3 size: 21 residues. This chain's CDR3 is CASSPREWGAYREIAGNTIYF. CDR3 DNA: TGTGCCAGCTCACCACGTGAATGGGGGGCCTACCGTGAAATTGCTGGAAACACCATATATTTT.

This clonotype has ten or more counts. The J gene is TRBJ2-1, the V gene TRBV7-3; weak D call: TRBD2 (5 bases). V lost 4 bases and J 5 bases, leaving 12 bases between the germline ends. The CDR3 spans 14 residues. From germline, CDR1 is SGHTA and CDR2 FQGTGA. The CDR3 coding sequence is TGTGCCAGCAGCTCCCGGGCCGGGAACAATGAGCAGTTCTTC. This gives the protein CASSSRAGNNEQFF.

This clonotype was seen repeatedly, ten times or more. The rearrangement links TRBV20-1 to TRBJ2-5; 9 bases align to TRBD1. V shed 7 bases and J 3 bases; nucleotides not matched to a gene: 3. This CDR3 comprises 12 residues. Per germline, CDR1 DFQATT and CDR2 SNEGSKA (reference sequence). CDR3 nucleotides: TGCAGTGGAGGGACAGGGAAAGAGACCCAGTACTTC. It translates to CSGGTGKETQYF.

This clonotype was counted ten times or more. As DNA, the CDR3 is TGCAGCGTTGTTGGGACAGTTTCCTACGAGCAGTACTTC. Its protein product is CSVVGTVSYEQYF. The chain employs TRBV29-1 and TRBJ2-7, with 7 bases aligning to TRBD1. This CDR3 has 13 amino acids. The trim removed 4 bases at V and 1 base at J, leaving 4 bases unmatched. Germline CDR1 reads SQVTM; CDR2 reads ANQGSEA.

V is TRBV27 and J is TRBJ2-5; 7 bases map to TRBD1. The J call may not be correct, given that the DNA end is closer to TRBJ2-7. The CDR3 sequence is 13 residues long. CDR1 and CDR2 from the germline V gene are MNHEY and SMNVEV (reference sequence). CDR3 sequence (DNA): TGTGCCAGCGGTTCAGGGGGTTTAAACGAGCAGTACTTC. This codes for CASGSGGLNEQYF.

This clonotype was seen a handful of times. The CDR3 coding sequence is TGCAGTGCTGAGCCAGGGACTAGCGGATTCCAAGAGACCCAGTACTTC. Translating it yields CSAEPGTSGFQETQYF. This rearrangement joins TRBV20-1 to TRBJ2-5; 11 nucleotides agree with TRBD2. The germline CDR1 and CDR2 sequences are DFQATT and SNEGSKA (reference sequence). There are 16 residues in the CDR3. V was pared by 5 bases and J by 1 base, with 9 bases of the junction left unmatched.

In this sample, this clonotype turned up a few times. The gene calls are TRBV28 and TRBJ2-7; D is perhaps TRBD1 (5 bases). The germline V and J ends were trimmed by 9 bases and 1 base, with 13 bases remaining between them. CDR3 size: 13 residues. Germline lookup yields CDR1 MDHEN and CDR2 SYDVKM. The CDR3 loop reads CARRRVTSYEQYF. The CDR3 nucleotides read TGTGCCAGGCGCAGGGTAACTTCCTACGAGCAGTACTTC.

CDR3 DNA: TGTGCCAGCAGCCCCCTCGGGACACGCGACCAGGGAAACTATGGCTACACCTTC. Its protein is CASSPLGTRDQGNYGYTF. V usage is TRBV6-6 and J usage is TRBJ1-2, with a possible D match to TRBD1 (6 bases). With 6 bases removed from V and 2 bases from J, the gap between germline ends came to 25 bases. The CDR3 runs to 18 residues. Germline CDR1 is MNHNY and CDR2 is SVGAGI (reference sequence).

The J gene is TRBJ2-4, the V gene TRBV4-3; TRBD1 or TRBD2 may be the D gene (5 bases each). In germline, CDR1 is LGHNA, CDR2 YSLEER. The CDR3 is 18 residues long. The V end lost 0 bases, the J end lost 7 bases, and 22 bases lay between the germline ends. CDR3: CASSQETLGGGSSNIQYF. DNA of the CDR3: TGCGCCAGCAGCCAAGAAACCCTTGGGGGTGGTTCATCTAACATTCAGTACTTC.

The gene calls are TRBV7-8 and TRBJ2-6, with D possibly being TRBD1 (6 bases). The CDR3 spans 19 residues. Deletions cut 0 bases from V and 4 bases from J, with 19 bases between. CDR1 and CDR2 from the germline V gene are SGHVS and FQNEAQ. CDR3 in amino acids: CASSLALAGELGGANVLTF. Here the CDR3 DNA reads TGTGCCAGCAGCTTAGCGCTCGCAGGGGAGTTAGGAGGGGCCAACGTCCTGACTTTC.

This clonotype was seen only a few times. CDR3 loop: CASSPPAAGAKNIQYF. CDR3 bases: TGTGCCAGCAGTCCCCCGGCCGCGGGAGCCAAAAACATTCAGTACTTC. The rearrangement joins TRBV28 to TRBJ2-4, with a weak D call TRBD2 (5 bases). In germline, CDR1 is MDHEN, CDR2 SYDVKM. Trimming stripped 5 bases from V and 0 bases from J, with 14 bases between. This CDR3 has 16 residues.

Regarding this clonotype: The junction departs from germline at one end; a sequencing error may be responsible. V usage is TRBV6-5 and J usage is TRBJ2-2; tentatively, D is TRBD1 (6 bases). CDR1 and CDR2 (germline): MNHEY, SVGAGI. The CDR3 spans 15 residues. The CDR3 spells CASTTISTGTGELFF. CDR3 DNA sequence: TGCGCCAGCACTACCATATCCACAGGGACCGGGGAGCTGTTTTTT.

J is TRBJ2-6 and V is TRBV6-5; the D gene is possibly TRBD1 (5 bases). CDR3 size: 14 residues. Germline CDR1 MNHEY, CDR2 SVGAGI. The V end lost 5 bases, the J end lost 0 bases, and 5 bases lay between the germline ends. CDR3 nucleotide sequence: TGTGCCAGCAGTGGACACTCTGGGGCCAACGTCCTGACTTTC. Translating gives CASSGHSGANVLTF.

In its sample, this clonotype was seen a few times. The chain couples TRBV5-1 to TRBJ2-3; TRBD2 matches at 11 bases. CDR3 length: 17 residues. CDR1 SGHRS and CDR2 YFSETQ come from the germline V gene. The V gene end was trimmed by 4 bases and the J gene end by 6 bases; junction bases not matched to a gene: 13. The CDR3 here is CASSAELAGVGEDTQYF. The CDR3 DNA reads TGCGCCAGCAGCGCAGAACTAGCGGGAGTAGGTGAGGATACGCAGTATTTT.

The chain joins TRBV18 to TRBJ2-2; D remains ambiguous. Trimming pared 1 base from V and 4 bases from J, leaving 16 bases between. The CDR3 loop spans 17 amino acids. Germline V gene data show CDR1 as KGHSH and CDR2 as LQKENI. The CDR3 spells CASSPRFRILFTGELFF. Here the CDR3 DNA reads TGTGCCAGCTCACCACGATTCAGGATACTATTCACCGGGGAGCTGTTTTTT.

This clonotype was counted between two and nine times. This chain uses TRBV11-2 with TRBJ2-1; TRBD1 is a possible D gene (6 bases). The germline V gene encodes CDR1 SGHAT and CDR2 FQNNGV. This CDR3 region has 13 residues. The V gene lost 4 bases and the J gene lost 9 bases, with 13 bases spanning the gap. The CDR3 spells CASSYRQAGEQFF. CDR3 nucleotide sequence: TGTGCCAGCAGCTACCGACAGGCCGGTGAGCAGTTCTTC.

This clonotype has more than one count but fewer than ten. The V gene is TRBV7-2, the J gene TRBJ2-7, with TRBD2 matching over 8 bases. V shed 5 bases and J 4 bases; nucleotides not matched to a gene: 13. The CDR3 spans 16 residues. The V gene's germline CDR1 is SGHTA and CDR2 FQGNSA. CDR3 DNA: TGTGCCAGCAGCATTAGAGGCCCGGGACTAGAGTACGAGCAGTACTTC. Encoded protein: CASSIRGPGLEYEQYF.

V and J are TRBV7-2 and TRBJ2-1, with D perhaps matching TRBD1 or TRBD2 (5 bases each). The DNA end favors TRBJ2-7, so the J call may be wrong. The germline V gene encodes CDR1 SGHTA and CDR2 FQGNSA. The CDR3 is 15 amino acids. As DNA, the CDR3 is TGTGCCAGCAGCCTCGGGACCCTAAAGACCTACGAGCAGTACTTC. It encodes CASSLGTLKTYEQYF.

This clonotype has a handful of counts. The genes are TRBV20-1 and TRBJ2-5, with 7 bases that match TRBD1. The end of the DNA is better explained by TRBJ2-1, so the J call may be wrong. The CDR3 runs 14 residues. Per the germline V gene, CDR1 is DFQATT and CDR2 is SNEGSKA (reference sequence). The CDR3 DNA follows: TGCAGTGCTAAAAGACAGGGTACTTACAATGAGCAGTTCTTC. Its protein product is CSAKRQGTYNEQFF.

V gene TRBV15 combines with J gene TRBJ2-3; D not certain. This CDR3 contains 14 residues. V gave up 0 bases and J gave up 5 bases, with 9 bases separating them. Germline lookup yields CDR1 LNHNV and CDR2 YYDKDF (reference sequence). CDR3 amino acids: CATSREGPKDTQYF. The CDR3 DNA follows: TGTGCCACCAGCAGAGAAGGGCCGAAAGATACGCAGTATTTT.

The CDR3 sequence is CSAEGRFTDTQYF. The CDR3 DNA is TGCAGCGCTGAGGGACGGTTCACAGATACGCAGTATTTT. V usage is TRBV29-1 and J usage is TRBJ2-3; possibly TRBD1 or TRBD2 for D (5 bases each). Germline V lookup: CDR1 SQVTM, CDR2 ANQGSEA. The CDR3 extends over 13 amino acids. The V end was cut by 7 bases, the J end by 2 bases, with 13 bases between.

This clonotype was recorded a few times. V usage is TRBV18 and J usage is TRBJ2-1, with D perhaps TRBD1 (5 bases). V was trimmed by 2 bases and J by 4 bases, leaving 9 bases between them. The CDR3 extends over 14 amino acids. Germline V gives CDR1 KGHSH, CDR2 LQKENI. In DNA, the CDR3 is TGTGCCAGCTCACCAGTCCAGGGTTACAATGAGCAGTTCTTC. The encoded protein is CASSPVQGYNEQFF.

A few counts support this clonotype. The chain recombines TRBV20-1 with TRBJ2-3; weak D call: TRBD2 (7 bases). The CDR3 sequence is 14 residues long. The germline V gene has CDR1 DFQATT and CDR2 SNEGSKA (reference sequence). Trimming pared 0 bases from V and 6 bases from J, leaving 13 bases between. CDR3 residues: CSARDIRGADTQYF. The CDR3 DNA is TGCAGTGCTAGAGATATTCGGGGGGCCGATACGCAGTATTTT.

The chain recombines TRBV6-2 or TRBV6-3 with TRBJ1-1, with TRBD1 matching 7 bases. V shed 8 bases and J 0 bases; nucleotides not matched to a gene: 12. Germline V gives CDR1 MNHEY, CDR2 SVGEGT. The CDR3 consists of 16 residues. DNA for the CDR3: TGTGCCAGCGGCGTACGATCAGGGGGGATGAACACTGAAGCTTTCTTT. Its protein is CASGVRSGGMNTEAFF.

This clonotype was observed a few times. The chain is built from TRBV5-1 and TRBJ2-7; a possible D gene is TRBD2 (6 bases). Trimming removed 6 bases from V and 0 bases from J, with 19 bases in between. CDR3 length equals 16 residues. Per the germline V gene, CDR1 is SGHRS and CDR2 is YFSETQ. In DNA form, the CDR3 reads TGCGCCAGCACACTGTGGGTTCCGGGAGACTCCTACGAGCAGTACTTC. Its protein is CASTLWVPGDSYEQYF.